This TCR beta chain was captured in a study of radiotherapy plus CTLA-4 blockade in lung cancer. Findings and limits, study-wide: Subsequent to radiotherapy plus ipilimumab, tumor-derived TCR clones underwent expansion in blood.

In regard to this clone: As yet, its antigen is unknown.

Germline-derived CDR1 and CDR2 are GTSNPN and SVGIG (reference sequence). V was trimmed by 1 base and J by 3 bases, leaving 7 bases between them. The CDR3 sequence is 13 residues long. Sequencing used immunoSEQ multiplex PCR; TCRdb keeps in-frame clones, though not all of them. Of tens of thousands of clones in the sample, approximately 86% were seen once. The V gene is TRBV30, the J gene TRBJ1-5; no clear D. The source of this sequence is a human donor with non-small cell lung cancer that progressed on radiotherapy plus ipilimumab. The sequencing here drew on peripheral blood, taken from a patient treated with radiotherapy plus ipilimumab. CDR3 residues: CAWSDADNQPQHF. The CDR3 coding sequence is TGTGCCTGGAGTGACGCAGACAATCAGCCCCAGCATTTT.